This T cell receptor (beta chain) was captured in a study of blood T cell repertoires in COVID-19. TCRdb keeps only in-frame clones here, not all; method: immunoSEQ multiplex PCR. The sample comprises 250,000 to 300,000 clones, about four fifths of which are singletons, and 3.4% rests with the top ten. Participants' own reports of clinical history determined their cohort assignment. Cohort 3 recovery required two negative PCRs, clearance, or symptom resolution. Sequencing was carried out using PBMCs or T cells enriched from blood (not recorded which). This receptor was identified in a man aged 45 to 65 who had recovered from COVID-19.

The CDR3 sequence: CASSGSSVLALQETQYF. CDR3 DNA: TGTGCCAGCAGCGGCTCGTCTGTTCTAGCGCTCCAAGAGACCCAGTACTTC. This chain links TRBV7-9 with TRBJ2-5, with D possibly being TRBD2 (6 bases). V was clipped by 5 bases and J by 1 base, with 20 bases between them. Germline V CDR1 and CDR2: SEHNR, FQNEAQ (reference sequence). The CDR3 extends over 17 amino acids. Complete variable domain (other parts from reference TRBV7-9 and TRBJ2-5): DTGVSQNPRHKITKRGQNVTFRCDPISEHNRLYWYRQTLGQGPEFLTYFQNEAQLEKSRLLSDRFSAERPKGSFSTLEIQRTEQGDSAMYLCASSGSSVLALQETQYFGPGTRLLVL.